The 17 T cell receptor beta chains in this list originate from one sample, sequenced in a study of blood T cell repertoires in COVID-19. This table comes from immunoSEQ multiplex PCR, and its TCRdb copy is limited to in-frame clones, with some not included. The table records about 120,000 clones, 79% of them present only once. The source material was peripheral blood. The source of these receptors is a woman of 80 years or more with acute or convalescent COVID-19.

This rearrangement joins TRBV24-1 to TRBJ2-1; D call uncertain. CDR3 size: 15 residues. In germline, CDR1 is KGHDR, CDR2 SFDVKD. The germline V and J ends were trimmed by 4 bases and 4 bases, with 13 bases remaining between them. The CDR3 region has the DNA TGTGCCACCAGTGACCCCGACACCCTTTACAATGAGCAGTTCTTC. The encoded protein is CATSDPDTLYNEQFF.

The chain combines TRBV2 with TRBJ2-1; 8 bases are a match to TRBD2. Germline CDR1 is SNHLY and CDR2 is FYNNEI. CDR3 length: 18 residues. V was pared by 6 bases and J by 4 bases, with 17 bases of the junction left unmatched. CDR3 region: CASSQNPMAGGFYNEQFF. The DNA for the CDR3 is TGTGCCAGCAGCCAAAACCCCATGGCGGGGGGCTTTTACAATGAGCAGTTCTTC.

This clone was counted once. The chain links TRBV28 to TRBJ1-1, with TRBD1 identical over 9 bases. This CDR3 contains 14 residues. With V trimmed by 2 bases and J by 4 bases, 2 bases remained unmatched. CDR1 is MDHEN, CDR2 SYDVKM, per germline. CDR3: CASSLPTGGTEAFF. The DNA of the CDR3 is TGTGCCAGCAGTTTACCGACAGGGGGCACTGAAGCTTTCTTT. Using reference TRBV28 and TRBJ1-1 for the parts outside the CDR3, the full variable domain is DVKVTQSSRYLVKRTGEKVFLECVQDMDHENMFWYRQDPGLGLRLIYFSYDVKMKEKGDIPEGYSVSREKKERFSLILESASTNQTSMYLCASSLPTGGTEAFFGQGTRLTVV.

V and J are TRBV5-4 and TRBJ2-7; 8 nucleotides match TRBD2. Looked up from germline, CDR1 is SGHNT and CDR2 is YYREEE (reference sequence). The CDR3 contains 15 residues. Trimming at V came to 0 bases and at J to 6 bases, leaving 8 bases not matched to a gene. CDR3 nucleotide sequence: TGTGCCAGCAGCTTGGAAGGGACTAGGGGATCCGAGCAGTACTTC. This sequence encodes CASSLEGTRGSEQYF.

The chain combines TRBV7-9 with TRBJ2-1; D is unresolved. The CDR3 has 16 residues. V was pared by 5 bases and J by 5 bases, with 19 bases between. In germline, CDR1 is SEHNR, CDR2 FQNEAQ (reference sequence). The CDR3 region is CASSQAGWATDNEQFF. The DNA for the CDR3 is TGTGCCAGCAGCCAGGCCGGCTGGGCTACCGACAATGAGCAGTTCTTC.

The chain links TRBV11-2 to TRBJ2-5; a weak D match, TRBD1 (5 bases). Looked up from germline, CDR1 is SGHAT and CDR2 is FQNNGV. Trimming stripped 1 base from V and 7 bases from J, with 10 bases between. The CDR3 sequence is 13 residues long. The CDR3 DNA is TGTGCCAGCAGCTTAGTGGTTAGGGGGACCCAGTACTTC. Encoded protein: CASSLVVRGTQYF. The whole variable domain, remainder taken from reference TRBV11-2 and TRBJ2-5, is EAGVAQSPRYKIIEKRQSVAFWCNPISGHATLYWYQQILGQGPKLLIQFQNNGVVDDSQLPKDRFSAERLKGVDSTLKIQPAKLEDSAVYLCASSLVVRGTQYFGPGTRLLVL.

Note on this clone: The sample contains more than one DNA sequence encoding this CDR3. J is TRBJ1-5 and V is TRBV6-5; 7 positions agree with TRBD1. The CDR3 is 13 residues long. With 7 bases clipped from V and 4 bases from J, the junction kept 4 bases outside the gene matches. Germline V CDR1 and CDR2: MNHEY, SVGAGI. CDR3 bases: TGTGCCAGCACCCCACAGGGGAATCAGCCCCAGCATTTT. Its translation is CASTPQGNQPQHF.

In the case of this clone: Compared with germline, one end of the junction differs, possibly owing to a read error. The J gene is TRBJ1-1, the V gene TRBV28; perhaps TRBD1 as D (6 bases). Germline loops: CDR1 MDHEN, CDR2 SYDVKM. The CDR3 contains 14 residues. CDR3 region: CASSLLGGTAEAFF. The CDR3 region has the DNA TGTGCCAGCAGCTTATTAGGGGGAACGGCTGAAGCTTTCTTT.

The CDR3 coding sequence is TGTGCCAGCAGCCTTAGCGGGAGTCCCACCGGGGAGCTGTTTTTT. Protein sequence: CASSLSGSPTGELFF. The chain combines TRBV7-3 with TRBJ2-2; 9 nucleotides match TRBD2. This CDR3 contains 15 residues. CDR1 SGHTA and CDR2 FQGTGA come from the germline V gene. The J segment lost 4 bases and the V segment lost 5 bases, leaving 5 bases of the junction unmatched.

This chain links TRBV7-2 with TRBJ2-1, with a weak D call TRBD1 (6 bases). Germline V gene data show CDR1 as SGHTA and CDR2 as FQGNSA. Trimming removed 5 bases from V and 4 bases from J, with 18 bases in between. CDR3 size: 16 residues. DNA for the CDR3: TGTGCCAGCAGCCCACCAAACAGGGTAGGATACAATGAGCAGTTCTTC. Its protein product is CASSPPNRVGYNEQFF.

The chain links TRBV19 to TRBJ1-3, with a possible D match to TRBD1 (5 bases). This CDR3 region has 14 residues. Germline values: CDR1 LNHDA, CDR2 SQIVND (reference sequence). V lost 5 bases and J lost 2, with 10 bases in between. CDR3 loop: CASSRGGPGNTIYF. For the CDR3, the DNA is TGTGCCAGTAGTCGGGGGGGTCCTGGAAACACCATATATTTT.

Here the CDR3 reads CASSSYDRGGWRGNEKLFF. In DNA form, the CDR3 reads TGTGCCAGCAGCTCGTACGACAGGGGAGGTTGGCGCGGAAATGAAAAACTGTTTTTT. This chain uses TRBV5-6 with TRBJ1-4; 8 nucleotides match TRBD1. The germline V gene encodes CDR1 SGHDT and CDR2 YYEEEE. The V gene end was trimmed by 3 bases and the J gene end by 5 bases; junction bases not matched to a gene: 18. The CDR3 spans 19 residues. The entire variable domain, with the rest obtained from reference TRBV5-6 and TRBJ1-4, is as follows: DAGVTQSPTHLIKTRGQQVTLRCSPKSGHDTVSWYQQALGQGPQFIFQYYEEEERQRGNFPDRFSGHQFPNYSSELNVNALLLGDSALYLCASSSYDRGGWRGNEKLFFGSGTQLSVL.

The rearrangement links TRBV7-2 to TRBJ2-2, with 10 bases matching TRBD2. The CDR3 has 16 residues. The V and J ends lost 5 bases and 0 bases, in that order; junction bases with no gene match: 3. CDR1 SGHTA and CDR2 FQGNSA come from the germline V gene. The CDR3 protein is CASSQLAGTNTGELFF. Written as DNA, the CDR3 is TGTGCCAGCAGCCAACTAGCGGGGACGAACACCGGGGAGCTGTTTTTT.

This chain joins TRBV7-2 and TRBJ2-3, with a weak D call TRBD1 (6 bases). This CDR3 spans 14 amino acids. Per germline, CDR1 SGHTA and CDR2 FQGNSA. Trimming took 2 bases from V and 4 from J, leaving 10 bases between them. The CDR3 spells CASSLSQGADTQYF. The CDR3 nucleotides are TGTGCCAGCAGCTTATCACAGGGAGCAGATACGCAGTATTTT.

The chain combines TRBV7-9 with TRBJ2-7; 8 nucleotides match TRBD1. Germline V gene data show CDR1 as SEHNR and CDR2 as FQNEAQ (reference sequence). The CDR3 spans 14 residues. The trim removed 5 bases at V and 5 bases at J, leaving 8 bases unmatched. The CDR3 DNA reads TGTGCCAGCAGCACCGGACAGGGTTCTGACGAGCAGTACTTC. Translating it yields CASSTGQGSDEQYF.

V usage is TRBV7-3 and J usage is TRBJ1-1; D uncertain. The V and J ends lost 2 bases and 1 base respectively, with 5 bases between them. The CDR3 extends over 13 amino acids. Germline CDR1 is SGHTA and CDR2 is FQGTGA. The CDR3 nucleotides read TGTGCCAGCAGCTTAGAACAGAACACTGAAGCTTTCTTT. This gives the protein CASSLEQNTEAFF.

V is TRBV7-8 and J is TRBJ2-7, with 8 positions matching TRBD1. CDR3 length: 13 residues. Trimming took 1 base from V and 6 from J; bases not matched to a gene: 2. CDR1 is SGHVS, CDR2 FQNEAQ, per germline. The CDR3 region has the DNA TGTGCCAGCAGCTTAGAGACAGGGGTCGAGCAGTACTTC. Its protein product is CASSLETGVEQYF. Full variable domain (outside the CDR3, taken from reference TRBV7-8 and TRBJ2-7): GAGVSQSPRYKVAKRGQDVALRCDPISGHVSLFWYQQALGQGPEFLTYFQNEAQLDKSGLPSDRFFAERPEGSVSTLKIQRTQQEDSAVYLCASSLETGVEQYFGPGTRLTVT.